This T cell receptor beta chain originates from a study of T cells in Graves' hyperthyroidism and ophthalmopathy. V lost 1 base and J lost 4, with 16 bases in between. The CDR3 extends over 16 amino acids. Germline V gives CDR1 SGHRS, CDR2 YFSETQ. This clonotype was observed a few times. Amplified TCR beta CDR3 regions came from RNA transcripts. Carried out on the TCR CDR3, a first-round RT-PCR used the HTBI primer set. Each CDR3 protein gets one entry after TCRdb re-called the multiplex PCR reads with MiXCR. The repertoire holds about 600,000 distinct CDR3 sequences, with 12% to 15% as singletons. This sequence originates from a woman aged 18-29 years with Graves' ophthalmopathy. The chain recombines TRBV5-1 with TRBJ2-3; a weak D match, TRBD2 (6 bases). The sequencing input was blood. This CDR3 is CASSLSGEVVADTQYF. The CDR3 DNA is TGCGCCAGCAGCTTGTCGGGGGAGGTAGTTGCAGATACGCAGTATTTT.